This T cell receptor beta chain came from a study of blood T cell repertoires in COVID-19. Study context: Samples taken during acute and convalescent COVID-19 were collected in the United States, Italy and Spain. Sources were T cells, B-cell-depleted T cells, or PBMCs; the material itself was cDNA or gDNA.

The CDR3 contains 21 residues. Germline V gene data show CDR1 as LNHNV and CDR2 as YYDKDF (reference sequence). Trimming shortened V by 1 base and J by 4 bases, and 28 bases separated the two germline ends. Original processing notes: Reference gene primer amplification in the assay estimated nucleated cell counts. Produced via immunoSEQ multiplex PCR; TCRdb's table is partial and in-frame only. Clone size and the V and J calls come from that table; the DNA yielded D and trimming. Of approximately 300,000 clones listed, about 90% are singletons. The source of this sequence is a woman in her forties with acute or convalescent COVID-19. The chain links TRBV15 to TRBJ2-2; weak D call: TRBD2 (5 bases). Sequencing was done on a sample of peripheral blood. Here the CDR3 DNA reads TGTGCCACCAGCAGAGCTACCGGTTCCCTGAACGCCCAGCGGTTCACCGGGGAGCTGTTTTTT. Its protein is CATSRATGSLNAQRFTGELFF.